The present T cell receptor (beta chain) was sequenced within a study of technical replicates of blood from a handful of donors. V gave up 4 bases and J gave up 4 bases, with 10 bases separating them. This CDR3 is built from 12 residues. Germline V gene data show CDR1 as GTSNPN and CDR2 as SVGIG (reference sequence). Assay used: immunoSEQ multiplex PCR; TCRdb lists only in-frame clones, some missing. The sample records about 80,000 clones, 91% being singletons. This sequence originates from a human donor in good health. The rearrangement uses TRBV30 and TRBJ1-2; D gene ambiguous. What was sequenced was T cells isolated from PBMCs. DNA for the CDR3: TGTGCCTGGACAGTTCGGGGCTATGGCTACACCTTC. Translated: CAWTVRGYGYTF. Full variable domain (remainder filled in from reference TRBV30 and TRBJ1-2): SQTIHQWPATLVQPVGSPLSLECTVEGTSNPNLYWYRQAAGRGLQLLFYSVGIGQISSEVPQNLSASRPQDRQFILSSKKLLLSDSGFYLCAWTVRGYGYTFGSGTRLTVV.